This entry lists 8 T cell receptor beta chains sequenced from one sample in a study of TIL therapy for anti-PD-1-resistant metastatic lung cancer. Sequencing used immunoSEQ v3. Some clones are missing from TCRdb's copy, which holds only in-frame ones; the method was immunoSEQ multiplex PCR. In the table there are around 55,000 clones, roughly 77% of which are singletons. Time point noted: pre-treatment sample, taken before nivolumab and TIL therapy. Sequenced material: blood, taken at baseline. All receptors derive from a person between 30 and 79 years old with non-small cell lung cancer.

This clone is medium-sized within its sample. The chain combines TRBV19 with TRBJ1-2; D not resolved. The germline V gene has CDR1 LNHDA and CDR2 SQIVND (reference sequence). The V and J ends lost 6 bases and 5 bases respectively, with 10 bases between them. The length of the CDR3 is 12 residues. As DNA, the CDR3 is TGTGCCAGTAGCCGTGAGCTTTATGGCTACACCTTC. Amino acid sequence: CASSRELYGYTF.

The V call is TRBV27, the J call TRBJ1-3; a possible D gene is TRBD1 (5 bases). V was clipped by 5 bases and J by 2 bases, with 13 bases between them. The CDR3 loop spans 15 amino acids. CDR1 and CDR2 from the germline V gene are MNHEY and SMNVEV (reference sequence). The CDR3 nucleotides are TGTGCCAGCAGTCCACAGGCCCAAACTGGAAACACCATATATTTT. Amino acid sequence: CASSPQAQTGNTIYF.

J is TRBJ2-7 and V is TRBV6-1; 8 positions match TRBD2. With 2 bases clipped from V and 2 bases from J, the junction kept 5 bases outside the gene matches. The CDR3 has 15 amino acids. CDR1 and CDR2 (germline): MNHNS, SASEGT. The CDR3 region is CASSESLAGPYEQYF. Here the CDR3 DNA reads TGTGCCAGCAGTGAATCCCTAGCGGGCCCCTACGAGCAGTACTTC.

The rearrangement uses TRBV6-6 and TRBJ2-3; TRBD2 matches at 12 bases. The CDR3 has 15 residues. Germline CDR1 MNHNY, CDR2 SVGAGI (reference sequence). The V segment lost 5 bases and the J segment 3 bases; nucleotides outside the gene matches: 3. The CDR3 nucleotides are TGTGCCAGCAGTCCGACTAGCGGGAGAACAGATACGCAGTATTTT. Translated: CASSPTSGRTDTQYF.

The rearrangement joins TRBV5-1 to TRBJ2-5, with D maybe TRBD1 (6 bases). V was cut by 6 bases and J by 2 bases, with 17 bases left in between. CDR3 length equals 15 residues. From germline, CDR1 is SGHRS and CDR2 YFSETQ. CDR3 nucleotides: TGCGCCAGCACTCAACATAACAGGGCACAAGAGACCCAGTACTTC. This gives the protein CASTQHNRAQETQYF.

This chain links TRBV5-1 with TRBJ2-5; 10 bases agree with TRBD1. Germline assignment: CDR1 SGHRS and CDR2 YFSETQ. V shed 0 bases, J shed 5 bases, and the junction held 7 bases outside the gene matches. CDR3 size: 16 residues. The CDR3 DNA sequence: TGCGCCAGCAGCTTGGGGGGGACAGGGGAGAAGGAGACCCAGTACTTC. This gives the protein CASSLGGTGEKETQYF. The variable domain in full, with the rest retrieved from reference TRBV5-1 and TRBJ2-5, is KAGVTQTPRYLIKTRGQQVTLSCSPISGHRSVSWYQQTPGQGLQFLFEYFSETQRNKGNFPGRFSGRQFSNSRSEMNVSTLELGDSALYLCASSLGGTGEKETQYFGPGTRLLVL.

There are a few counts of this clone. The chain recombines TRBV10-3 with TRBJ2-6, with a possible D match to TRBD1 (6 bases). The CDR3 runs to 18 residues. Trimming removed 1 base from V and 1 base from J, with 14 bases in between. Germline V CDR1 and CDR2: ENHRY, SYGVKD. This CDR3 is CAISELGAVVSGANVLTF. The CDR3 coding sequence is TGTGCCATCAGTGAGTTGGGGGCTGTAGTATCTGGGGCCAACGTCCTGACTTTC.

Written as DNA, the CDR3 is TGTGCCATCAGTGAAGGGAGGACAGGGCTGGGCACCTTC. Translating gives CAISEGRTGLGTF. V gene TRBV10-3 combines with J gene TRBJ1-2, with 8 nucleotides matching TRBD1. Per the germline V gene, CDR1 is ENHRY and CDR2 is SYGVKD. CDR3 size: 13 residues. The V and J ends lost 3 bases and 13 bases, in that order; junction bases with no gene match: 10.